This T cell receptor beta chain came from a study of T cell responses to AZD1222 COVID-19 vaccine. Trimming took off 4 bases at V and 3 bases at J, with 15 bases between the two ends. Germline V gives CDR1 MDHEN, CDR2 SYDVKM. The CDR3 length is 15 residues. Measured with immunoSEQ multiplex PCR; TCRdb has only the in-frame clones, and not every one. The top ten clones hold approximately 1.5% of a sample with about 200,000 clones, about 94% of them seen once. The chain joins TRBV28 to TRBJ1-2; D is possibly TRBD1 (5 bases). The sample was peripheral blood, taken 28 days after the second dose of the MenACWY control vaccine. The receptor's source is an adult who received the MenACWY meningococcal vaccine as a control. This CDR3 is CASSSGTDAYYGYTF. CDR3 nucleotides: TGTGCCAGCAGTTCCGGGACTGACGCCTACTATGGCTACACCTTC.